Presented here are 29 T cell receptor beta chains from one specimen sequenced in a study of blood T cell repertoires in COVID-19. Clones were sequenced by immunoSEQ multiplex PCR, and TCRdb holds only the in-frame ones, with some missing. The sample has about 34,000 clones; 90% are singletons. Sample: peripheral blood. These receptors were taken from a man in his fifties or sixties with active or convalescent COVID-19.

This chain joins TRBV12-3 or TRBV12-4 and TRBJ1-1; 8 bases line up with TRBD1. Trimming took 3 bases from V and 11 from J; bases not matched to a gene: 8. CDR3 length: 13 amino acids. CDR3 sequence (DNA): TGTGCCAGCAGTTTCCTCGGACAGGGCGAGGCTTTCTTT. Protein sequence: CASSFLGQGEAFF.

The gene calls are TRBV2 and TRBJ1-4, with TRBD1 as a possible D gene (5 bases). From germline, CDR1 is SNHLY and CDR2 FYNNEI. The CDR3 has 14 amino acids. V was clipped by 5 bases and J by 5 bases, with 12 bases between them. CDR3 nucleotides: TGTGCCAGCAGTAGAAGGGGCAAGAATGAAAAACTGTTTTTT. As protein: CASSRRGKNEKLFF.

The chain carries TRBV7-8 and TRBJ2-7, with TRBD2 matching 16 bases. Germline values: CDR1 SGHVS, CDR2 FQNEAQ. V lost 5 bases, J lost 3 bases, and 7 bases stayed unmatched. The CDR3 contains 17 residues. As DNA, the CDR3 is TGTGCCAGCAGCGTCGGGACTAGCGGGAGGGGTTACTACGAGCAGTACTTC. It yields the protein CASSVGTSGRGYYEQYF.

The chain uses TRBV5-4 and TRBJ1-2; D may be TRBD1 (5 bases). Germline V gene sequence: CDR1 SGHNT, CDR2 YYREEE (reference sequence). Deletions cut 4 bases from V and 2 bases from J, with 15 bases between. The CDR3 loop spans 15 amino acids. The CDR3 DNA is TGTGCCAGCAGCCGTGACAGTTCGGGCAACTATGGCTACACCTTC. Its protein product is CASSRDSSGNYGYTF.

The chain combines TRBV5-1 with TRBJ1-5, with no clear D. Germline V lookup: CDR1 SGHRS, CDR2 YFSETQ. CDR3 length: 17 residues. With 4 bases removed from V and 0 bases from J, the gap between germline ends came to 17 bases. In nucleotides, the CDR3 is TGCGCCAGCAGCCCGGGAGAGGGCTACTCTAGCAATCAGCCCCAGCATTTT. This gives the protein CASSPGEGYSSNQPQHF.

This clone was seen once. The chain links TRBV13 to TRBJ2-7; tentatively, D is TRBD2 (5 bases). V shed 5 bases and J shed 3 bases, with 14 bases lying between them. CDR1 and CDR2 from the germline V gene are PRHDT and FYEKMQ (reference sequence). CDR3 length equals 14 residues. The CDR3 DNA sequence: TGTGCCAGCAGCGCGGTAGGGAGAATCTACGAGCAGTACTTC. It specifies CASSAVGRIYEQYF.

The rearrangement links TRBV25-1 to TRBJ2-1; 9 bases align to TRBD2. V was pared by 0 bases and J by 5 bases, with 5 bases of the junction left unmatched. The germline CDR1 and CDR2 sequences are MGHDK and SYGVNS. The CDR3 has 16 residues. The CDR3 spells CASSEYGGGANNEQFF. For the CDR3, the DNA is TGTGCCAGCAGTGAATACGGCGGGGGGGCGAACAATGAGCAGTTCTTC.

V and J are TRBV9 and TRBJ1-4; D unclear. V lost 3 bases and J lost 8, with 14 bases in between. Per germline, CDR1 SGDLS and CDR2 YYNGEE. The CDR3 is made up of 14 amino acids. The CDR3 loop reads CASSERGGSEKLFF. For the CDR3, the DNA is TGTGCCAGCAGCGAGCGTGGAGGGAGCGAAAAACTGTTTTTT.

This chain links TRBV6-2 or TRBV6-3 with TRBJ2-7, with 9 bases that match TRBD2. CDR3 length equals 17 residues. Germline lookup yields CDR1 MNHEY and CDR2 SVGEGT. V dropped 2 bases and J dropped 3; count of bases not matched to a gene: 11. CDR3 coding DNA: TGTGCCAGCAGTTACACCTCCTTCCCTAGCGGGGACTACGAGCAGTACTTC. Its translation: CASSYTSFPSGDYEQYF.

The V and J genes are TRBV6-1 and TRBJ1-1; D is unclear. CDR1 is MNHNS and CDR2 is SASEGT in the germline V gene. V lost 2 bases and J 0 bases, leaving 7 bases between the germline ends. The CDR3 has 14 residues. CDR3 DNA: TGTGCCAGCAGTGAAACGAGGGTGAACACTGAAGCTTTCTTT. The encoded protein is CASSETRVNTEAFF.

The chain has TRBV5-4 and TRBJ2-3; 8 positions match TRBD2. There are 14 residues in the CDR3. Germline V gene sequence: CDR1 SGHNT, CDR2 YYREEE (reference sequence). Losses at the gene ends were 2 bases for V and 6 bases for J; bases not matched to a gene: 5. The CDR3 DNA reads TGTGCCAGCAGCTTAACGGGGGGGGCGGATACGCAGTATTTT. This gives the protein CASSLTGGADTQYF.

The CDR3 nucleotides read TGTGCCAGCAGTGACTACAGGGTTGGGCAGCCCCAGCATTTT. Its translation: CASSDYRVGQPQHF. This chain joins TRBV25-1 and TRBJ1-5; D is perhaps TRBD1 (6 bases). The CDR3 runs 14 residues. Germline V gives CDR1 MGHDK, CDR2 SYGVNS. V lost 3 bases and J lost 7, with 13 bases in between.

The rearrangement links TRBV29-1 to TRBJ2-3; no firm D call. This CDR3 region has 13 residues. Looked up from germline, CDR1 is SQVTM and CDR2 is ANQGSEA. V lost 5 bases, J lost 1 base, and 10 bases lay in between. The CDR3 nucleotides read TGCAGCGTTTTTGGGCAGGGCACAGATACGCAGTATTTT. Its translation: CSVFGQGTDTQYF.

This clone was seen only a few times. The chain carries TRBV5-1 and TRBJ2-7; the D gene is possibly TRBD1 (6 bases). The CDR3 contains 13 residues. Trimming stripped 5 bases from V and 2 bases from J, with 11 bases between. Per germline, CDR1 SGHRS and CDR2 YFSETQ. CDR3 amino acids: CASSIGQTYEQYF. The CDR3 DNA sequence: TGCGCCAGCAGTATCGGACAGACCTACGAGCAGTACTTC. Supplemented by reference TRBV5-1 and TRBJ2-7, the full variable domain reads KAGVTQTPRYLIKTRGQQVTLSCSPISGHRSVSWYQQTPGQGLQFLFEYFSETQRNKGNFPGRFSGRQFSNSRSEMNVSTLELGDSALYLCASSIGQTYEQYFGPGTRLTVT.

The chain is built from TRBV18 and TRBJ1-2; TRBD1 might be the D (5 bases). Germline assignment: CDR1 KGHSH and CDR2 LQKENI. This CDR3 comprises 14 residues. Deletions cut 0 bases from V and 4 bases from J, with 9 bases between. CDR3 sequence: CASSPPRQTYGYTF. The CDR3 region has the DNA TGTGCCAGCTCACCACCGAGACAGACCTATGGCTACACCTTC.

Written as DNA, the CDR3 is TGTGCCAGTAGTTTGGGCAGGGGATGGTTCGACACTGAAGCTTTCTTT. Protein sequence: CASSLGRGWFDTEAFF. The V gene is TRBV19, the J gene TRBJ1-1, with D perhaps matching TRBD1 (6 bases). Trimming removed 5 bases from V and 3 bases from J, with 19 bases in between. Per the germline V gene, CDR1 is LNHDA and CDR2 is SQIVND (reference sequence). The CDR3 is made up of 16 amino acids.

For the CDR3, the DNA is TGTGCCAGCAGTTTAGGGCGAAACACCATATATTTT. Translation gives CASSLGRNTIYF. The chain carries TRBV27 and TRBJ1-3; no firm D call. CDR3 length: 12 residues. V lost 2 bases and J lost 5, with 4 bases in between. The germline CDR1 and CDR2 sequences are MNHEY and SMNVEV (reference sequence).

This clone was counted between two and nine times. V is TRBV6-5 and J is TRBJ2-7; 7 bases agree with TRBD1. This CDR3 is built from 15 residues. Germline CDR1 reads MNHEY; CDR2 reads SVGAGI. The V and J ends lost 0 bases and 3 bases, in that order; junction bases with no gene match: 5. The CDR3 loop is CASSYSGQLIYEQYF. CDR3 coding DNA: TGTGCCAGCAGTTACTCGGGACAGCTTATCTACGAGCAGTACTTC.

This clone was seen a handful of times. The CDR3: CASSPTSRVYEQYF. CDR3 bases: TGTGCCAGCAGCCCGACGAGCAGGGTCTACGAGCAGTACTTC. The rearrangement uses TRBV7-9 and TRBJ2-7; a weak D match, TRBD1 (5 bases). Trimming took 5 bases from V and 3 from J, leaving 14 bases between them. The CDR3 consists of 14 residues. Germline lookup yields CDR1 SEHNR and CDR2 FQNEAQ (reference sequence). Full variable domain (outside the CDR3, taken from reference TRBV7-9 and TRBJ2-7): DTGVSQNPRHKITKRGQNVTFRCDPISEHNRLYWYRQTLGQGPEFLTYFQNEAQLEKSRLLSDRFSAERPKGSFSTLEIQRTEQGDSAMYLCASSPTSRVYEQYFGPGTRLTVT.

Here the CDR3 DNA reads TGCGCCAGCAGGGGGGACAGGGGAGCAGATACGCAGTATTTT. Its translation: CASRGDRGADTQYF. The chain carries TRBV4-3 and TRBJ2-3, with 10 bases fitting TRBD1. Germline assignment: CDR1 LGHNA and CDR2 YSLEER. With V trimmed by 6 bases and J by 4 bases, 4 bases remained unmatched. CDR3 length equals 14 residues.

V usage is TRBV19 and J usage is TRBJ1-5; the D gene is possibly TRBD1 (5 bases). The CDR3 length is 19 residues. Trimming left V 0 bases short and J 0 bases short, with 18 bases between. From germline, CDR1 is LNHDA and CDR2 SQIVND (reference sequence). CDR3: CASSIDRQQGQGSNQPQHF. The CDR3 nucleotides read TGTGCCAGTAGTATAGATCGCCAGCAGGGTCAGGGTAGCAATCAGCCCCAGCATTTT.

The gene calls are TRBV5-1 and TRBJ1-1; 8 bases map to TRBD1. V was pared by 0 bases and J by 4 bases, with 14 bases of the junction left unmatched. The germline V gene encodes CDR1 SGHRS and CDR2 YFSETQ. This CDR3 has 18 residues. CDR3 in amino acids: CASSLGGTTGAKSTEAFF. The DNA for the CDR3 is TGCGCCAGCAGCTTGGGGGGAACGACAGGGGCCAAAAGCACTGAAGCTTTCTTT. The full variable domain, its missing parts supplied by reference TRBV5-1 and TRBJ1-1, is KAGVTQTPRYLIKTRGQQVTLSCSPISGHRSVSWYQQTPGQGLQFLFEYFSETQRNKGNFPGRFSGRQFSNSRSEMNVSTLELGDSALYLCASSLGGTTGAKSTEAFFGQGTRLTVV.

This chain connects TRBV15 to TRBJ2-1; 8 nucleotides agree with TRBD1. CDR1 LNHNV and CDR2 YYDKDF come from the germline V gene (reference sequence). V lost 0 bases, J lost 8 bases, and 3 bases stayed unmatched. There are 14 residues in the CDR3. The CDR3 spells CATSRDQGADEQFF. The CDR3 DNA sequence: TGTGCCACCAGCAGAGATCAGGGGGCGGATGAGCAGTTCTTC. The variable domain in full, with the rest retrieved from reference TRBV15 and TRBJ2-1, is DAMVIQNPRYQVTQFGKPVTLSCSQTLNHNVMYWYQQKSSQAPKLLFHYYDKDFNNEADTPDNFQSRRPNTSFCFLDIRSPGLGDTAMYLCATSRDQGADEQFFGPGTRLTVL.

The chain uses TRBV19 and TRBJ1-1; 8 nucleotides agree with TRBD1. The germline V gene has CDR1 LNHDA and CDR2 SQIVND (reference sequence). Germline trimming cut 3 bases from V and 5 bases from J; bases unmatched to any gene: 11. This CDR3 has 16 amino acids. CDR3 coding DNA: TGTGCCAGTAGTATGATCGGGACAGGTCGTGGAACTGAAGCTTTCTTT. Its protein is CASSMIGTGRGTEAFF.

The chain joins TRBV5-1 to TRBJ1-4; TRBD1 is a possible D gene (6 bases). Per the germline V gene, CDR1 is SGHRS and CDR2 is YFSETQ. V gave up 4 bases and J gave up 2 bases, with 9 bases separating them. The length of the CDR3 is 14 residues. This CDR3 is CASSIRGTNEKLFF. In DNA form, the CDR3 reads TGCGCCAGCAGCATCAGGGGCACTAATGAAAAACTGTTTTTT.

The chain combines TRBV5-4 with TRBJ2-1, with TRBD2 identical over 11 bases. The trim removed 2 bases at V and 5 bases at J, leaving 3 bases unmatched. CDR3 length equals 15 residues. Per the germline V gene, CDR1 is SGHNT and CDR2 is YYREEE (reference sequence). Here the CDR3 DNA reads TGTGCCAGCAGCTTCAGACTAGCGGGGAACAATGAGCAGTTCTTC. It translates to CASSFRLAGNNEQFF.

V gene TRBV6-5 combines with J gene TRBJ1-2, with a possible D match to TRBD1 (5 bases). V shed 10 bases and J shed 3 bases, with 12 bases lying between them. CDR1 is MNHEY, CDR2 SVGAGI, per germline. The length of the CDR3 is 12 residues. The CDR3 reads CATRGGDYGYTF. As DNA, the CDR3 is TGTGCCACCCGGGGAGGGGACTATGGCTACACCTTC.

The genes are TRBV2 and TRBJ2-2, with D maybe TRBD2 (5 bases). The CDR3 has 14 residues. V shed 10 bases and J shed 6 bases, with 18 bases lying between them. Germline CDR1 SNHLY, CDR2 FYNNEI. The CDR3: CANRLSVISGELFF. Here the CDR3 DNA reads TGTGCCAACCGACTTAGCGTTATATCCGGGGAGCTGTTTTTT.

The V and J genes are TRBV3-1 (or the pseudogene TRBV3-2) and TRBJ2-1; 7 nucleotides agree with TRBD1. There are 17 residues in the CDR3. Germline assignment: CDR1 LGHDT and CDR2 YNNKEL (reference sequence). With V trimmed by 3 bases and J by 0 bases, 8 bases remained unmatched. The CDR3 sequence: CASSQRTGTVSYNEQFF. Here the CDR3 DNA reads TGTGCCAGCAGCCAGCGGACCGGGACAGTCTCCTACAATGAGCAGTTCTTC.